Below, 27 T cell receptor beta chains from the same sample are listed, as sequenced in a study of T cells in Graves' hyperthyroidism and ophthalmopathy. What was amplified from RNA transcripts were TCR beta CDR3 regions. The TCR CDR3 first-round RT-PCR relied on the HTBI primer set. In TCRdb, the multiplex PCR reads were re-called with MiXCR into one record per CDR3 protein. The sample shows around 300,000 distinct CDR3 sequences, about 14% of them seen only once. Specimen: blood. The receptors were sampled from a woman in her twenties or thirties with Graves' hyperthyroidism.

The chain couples TRBV20-1 to TRBJ2-1; D possibly corresponds to TRBD2 (6 bases). Between the trimmed V and J ends, which lost 2 bases and 0 bases, there was a span of 17 bases. The length of the CDR3 is 17 residues. The germline CDR1 and CDR2 sequences are DFQATT and SNEGSKA (reference sequence). CDR3 coding DNA: TGCAGTGCTAGAAAGGGGACTTTCGCTAGCTCCTACAATGAGCAGTTCTTC. This codes for CSARKGTFASSYNEQFF.

This clonotype was detected many times. The chain carries TRBV11-2 and TRBJ1-5, with 9 bases identical to TRBD1. V was clipped by 5 bases and J by 6 bases; unmatched bases: 8. The CDR3 spans 15 residues. The germline CDR1 and CDR2 sequences are SGHAT and FQNNGV. CDR3 sequence reads: CASSPGQGPTQPQHF. The CDR3 DNA reads TGTGCCAGCAGCCCCGGACAGGGGCCTACTCAGCCCCAGCATTTT.

Ten or more counts support this clonotype. V gene TRBV9 combines with J gene TRBJ2-7; no clear D. The V end was cut by 0 bases, the J end by 2 bases, with 9 bases between. The CDR3 length is 14 residues. CDR1 is SGDLS, CDR2 YYNGEE, per germline. As DNA, the CDR3 is TGTGCCAGCAGCGTAGTAGGAGATCCCTACGAGCAGTACTTC. This gives the protein CASSVVGDPYEQYF.

A few counts support this clonotype. This chain connects TRBV3-1 to TRBJ2-6; D not resolved. The V end lost 0 bases, the J end lost 9 bases, and 9 bases lay between the germline ends. Germline V gene sequence: CDR1 LGHDT, CDR2 YNNKEL (reference sequence). The CDR3 extends over 14 amino acids. The CDR3 is CASSQEGSVNVLTF. CDR3 nucleotides: TGTGCCAGCAGCCAAGAAGGCAGTGTCAACGTCCTGACTTTC. Full variable domain (outside the CDR3, taken from reference TRBV3-1 and TRBJ2-6): DTAVSQTPKYLVTQMGNDKSIKCEQNLGHDTMYWYKQDSKKFLKIMFSYNNKELIINETVPNRFSPKSPDKAHLNLHINSLELGDSAVYFCASSQEGSVNVLTFGAGSRLTVL.

The rearrangement joins TRBV7-3 to TRBJ2-7, with 8 bases aligning to TRBD2. The CDR3 consists of 15 residues. V was pared by 5 bases and J by 2 bases, with 8 bases of the junction left unmatched. The germline CDR1 and CDR2 sequences are SGHTA and FQGTGA. The CDR3 loop is CASSPRGGGPYEQYF. Written as DNA, the CDR3 is TGTGCCAGCAGCCCCCGGGGGGGGGGTCCCTACGAGCAGTACTTC. Filled out from reference TRBV7-3 and TRBJ2-7, the complete variable domain reads GAGVSQTPSNKVTEKGKYVELRCDPISGHTALYWYRQSLGQGPEFLIYFQGTGAADDSGLPNDRFFAVRPEGSVSTLKIQRTERGDSAVYLCASSPRGGGPYEQYFGPGTRLTVT.

This clonotype was seen many times. V and J are TRBV11-2 and TRBJ1-5; no definite D call. The CDR3 runs 13 residues. The V gene lost 5 bases and the J gene lost 0 bases, with 5 bases spanning the gap. Germline V lookup: CDR1 SGHAT, CDR2 FQNNGV. CDR3 nucleotides: TGTGCCAGCAGCCGTTATAGCAATCAGCCCCAGCATTTT. Amino acid sequence: CASSRYSNQPQHF. The full variable domain, in which reference TRBV11-2 and TRBJ1-5 provide the parts outside the CDR3, is EAGVAQSPRYKIIEKRQSVAFWCNPISGHATLYWYQQILGQGPKLLIQFQNNGVVDDSQLPKDRFSAERLKGVDSTLKIQPAKLEDSAVYLCASSRYSNQPQHFGDGTRLSIL.

The rearrangement joins TRBV4-2 to TRBJ1-5, with D unclear. V lost 8 bases and J 6 bases, leaving 8 bases between the germline ends. The CDR3 is 11 residues long. Germline V CDR1 and CDR2: LGHNA, YNFKEQ. Here the CDR3 DNA reads TGTGCCAGCTTGGACGGTCAGCCCCAGCATTTT. Its translation: CASLDGQPQHF.

This clonotype was seen repeatedly, ten times or more. The chain links TRBV20-1 to TRBJ2-1, with TRBD1 as a possible D gene (5 bases). Trimming left V 6 bases short and J 8 bases short, with 14 bases between. Looked up from germline, CDR1 is DFQATT and CDR2 is SNEGSKA (reference sequence). The CDR3 has 12 residues. As DNA, the CDR3 is TGCAGTGCCCCCAGGGCACCCCATGAGCAGTTCTTC. Encoded protein: CSAPRAPHEQFF.

This clonotype was recorded many times. V is TRBV2 and J is TRBJ2-5; 8 bases line up with TRBD2. With V trimmed by 6 bases and J by 3 bases, 9 bases remained unmatched. CDR3 length equals 15 residues. The germline V gene has CDR1 SNHLY and CDR2 FYNNEI. CDR3: CASSGAGALEETQYF. The CDR3 DNA sequence: TGTGCCAGCAGCGGAGCGGGAGCTTTGGAAGAGACCCAGTACTTC.

This clonotype was seen many times. The J gene is TRBJ2-2, the V gene TRBV20-1; TRBD2 is a possible D gene (6 bases). There are 15 residues in the CDR3. CDR1 and CDR2 from the germline V gene are DFQATT and SNEGSKA (reference sequence). V gave up 3 bases and J gave up 6 bases, with 17 bases separating them. The chain's CDR3 is CSARPPLASAGELFF. The CDR3 DNA reads as TGCAGTGCTAGGCCCCCACTAGCTTCCGCCGGGGAGCTGTTTTTT.

This clonotype was seen ten or more times. The V call is TRBV11-2, the J call TRBJ1-1; D is uncertain. With 5 bases removed from V and 5 bases from J, the gap between germline ends came to 12 bases. In germline, CDR1 is SGHAT, CDR2 FQNNGV. This CDR3 is 13 amino acids long. CDR3 nucleotide sequence: TGTGCCAGCAGCACACACGGGAGGACTGAAGCTTTCTTT. This gives the protein CASSTHGRTEAFF.

This clonotype was counted ten times or more. The V gene is TRBV12-3 or TRBV12-4, the J gene TRBJ1-1; D is ambiguous. Trimming removed 6 bases from V and 0 bases from J, with 11 bases in between. This CDR3 spans 14 amino acids. The CDR3 sequence: CASSSLNMNTEAFF. The CDR3 bases are TGTGCCAGCAGCTCGTTAAACATGAACACTGAAGCTTTCTTT.

This clonotype has at least ten counts. The CDR3 DNA is TGTGCCAGCAGTACAAAACCTCCTAGTTCCGGGGAGCTGTTTTTT. It translates to CASSTKPPSSGELFF. This chain joins TRBV2 and TRBJ2-2; no clear D. Germline V gives CDR1 SNHLY, CDR2 FYNNEI. The V and J ends lost 5 bases and 6 bases respectively, with 16 bases between them. The CDR3 totals 15 residues.

This clonotype appeared many times. The chain uses TRBV7-8 and TRBJ2-5; the D gene is possibly TRBD1 (5 bases). CDR1 and CDR2 from the germline V gene are SGHVS and FQNEAQ. The V gene lost 5 bases and the J gene lost 3 bases, with 13 bases spanning the gap. CDR3 length: 14 residues. The CDR3 coding sequence is TGTGCCAGCAGCCCCCAACAGGATGAAGAGACCCAGTACTTC. Translation gives CASSPQQDEETQYF.

This clonotype was recorded a few times. The V call is TRBV5-1, the J call TRBJ2-1, with 9 bases fitting TRBD2. The length of the CDR3 is 19 residues. Germline CDR1 SGHRS, CDR2 YFSETQ. The V gene end was trimmed by 5 bases and the J gene end by 5 bases; junction bases not matched to a gene: 20. In DNA, the CDR3 is TGCGCCAGCAGAGATTATAGACAGCCGCGGGAGGGCCAGAACAATGAGCAGTTCTTC. Translating it yields CASRDYRQPREGQNNEQFF.

This clonotype has just a few counts. A junction boundary mismatches the germline segment, possibly from a read error. V is TRBV28 and J is TRBJ2-3, with D hard to call. The V gene's germline CDR1 is MDHEN and CDR2 SYDVKM. This CDR3 contains 14 residues. In DNA form, the CDR3 reads TGTGCCAGCAGTTTCCGGTATTCCACAGATGCGCAGTATTTT. Its protein is CASSFRYSTDAQYF.

This clonotype was seen at least ten times. The V and J genes are TRBV12-3 or TRBV12-4 and TRBJ2-7; TRBD2 might be the D (6 bases). This CDR3 has 14 amino acids. V was pared by 3 bases and J by 3 bases, with 12 bases between. This CDR3 reads CASSFGGTNYEQYF. The DNA of the CDR3 is TGTGCCAGCAGTTTTGGCGGGACGAACTACGAGCAGTACTTC.

The chain combines TRBV6-1 with TRBJ1-5, with unresolved D. The V gene lost 6 bases and the J gene lost 3 bases, with 12 bases spanning the gap. The V gene's germline CDR1 is MNHNS and CDR2 SASEGT. This CDR3 is 14 amino acids long. CDR3: CASSKLGFNQPQHF. The DNA of the CDR3 is TGTGCCAGCAGCAAACTGGGTTTCAATCAGCCCCAGCATTTT.

This chain links TRBV29-1 with TRBJ1-1; D gene ambiguous. Germline-derived CDR1 and CDR2 are SQVTM and ANQGSEA. Trimming took off 7 bases at V and 6 bases at J, with 21 bases between the two ends. The CDR3 spans 14 residues. CDR3 protein: CSATAGRPNAEAFF. DNA of the CDR3: TGCAGCGCGACCGCCGGCAGACCTAACGCTGAAGCTTTCTTT.

In this sample, this clonotype turned up many times. The rearrangement links TRBV28 to TRBJ2-1; D ambiguous. CDR3 length equals 14 residues. Trimming shortened V by 4 bases and J by 8 bases, and 15 bases separated the two germline ends. Germline values: CDR1 MDHEN, CDR2 SYDVKM. CDR3 sequence: CASSYTLGPDEQFF. The CDR3 nucleotides are TGTGCCAGCAGTTATACCCTCGGACCCGATGAGCAGTTCTTC.

This clonotype was counted once. The V call is TRBV5-5, the J call TRBJ2-2, with 9 positions matching TRBD2. The germline gives CDR1 SGHKS, CDR2 YYEKEE (reference sequence). V trimming: 0 bases; J trimming: 5 bases; junction bases outside the gene matches: 11. This CDR3 comprises 18 residues. The CDR3 nucleotides are TGTGCCAGCAGCTTGGCCCTGGCGGGAGGGCCCATAACCGGGGAGCTGTTTTTT. Protein sequence: CASSLALAGGPITGELFF.

To note about this clonotype: The junction and the germline gene differ at one end; a read error may be behind it. This rearrangement joins TRBV7-7 to TRBJ2-3; D remains ambiguous. The length of the CDR3 is 13 residues. Germline V gives CDR1 SSHAT, CDR2 FNYEAQ (reference sequence). CDR3 DNA sequence: TGTGCTAGCAGCCAACTACGCACAGATACGCAGTATTTT. This translates into CASSQLRTDTQYF.

This clonotype occurred many times. The CDR3: CASSLILAGAEQFF. In DNA, the CDR3 is TGTGCCAGCAGCCTCATACTAGCGGGAGCTGAGCAGTTCTTC. The rearrangement links TRBV28 to TRBJ2-1; TRBD2 agrees at 11 bases. The CDR3 contains 14 residues. CDR1 MDHEN and CDR2 SYDVKM come from the germline V gene. The V gene end was trimmed by 6 bases and the J gene end by 9 bases; junction bases not matched to a gene: 7.

This clonotype was counted ten times or more. The chain carries TRBV2 and TRBJ2-5; 12 bases are a match to TRBD1. The ends lost 1 base at V and 5 bases at J; junction bases unmatched: 5. CDR1 is SNHLY and CDR2 is FYNNEI in the germline V gene. The CDR3 contains 16 residues. DNA of the CDR3: TGTGCCAGCAGTGAAGTGGGACAGGGGGCCTGGGAGACCCAGTACTTC. Translated, it gives CASSEVGQGAWETQYF.

With respect to this clonotype: This may come from a read error, since a much larger clone is one base off. Because it lacks the conserved phenylalanine or tryptophan at the end, this CDR3 is likely a read error. The genes are TRBV6-6 and TRBJ2-5; D is unresolved. The CDR3 spans 13 residues. Germline V gene sequence: CDR1 MNHNY, CDR2 SVGAGI (reference sequence). Trimming removed 0 bases from V and 4 bases from J, with 6 bases in between. CDR3 sequence: CASSYSSRETQYS. The CDR3 DNA sequence: TGTGCCAGCAGTTACTCGAGCCGAGAGACCCAGTACTCC.

CDR3 DNA sequence: TGCAGTGCTAGTCTCGTGCTCTCTAATGAAAAACTGTTTTTT. Its translation is CSASLVLSNEKLFF. The V call is TRBV20-1, the J call TRBJ1-4, with D hard to call. The CDR3 has 14 residues. The V and J ends lost 3 bases and 3 bases respectively, with 11 bases between them. The germline V gene encodes CDR1 DFQATT and CDR2 SNEGSKA (reference sequence).

This chain links TRBV20-1 with TRBJ2-1; 8 bases agree with TRBD2. Germline CDR1 DFQATT, CDR2 SNEGSKA (reference sequence). V trimming: 3 bases; J trimming: 2 bases; junction bases outside the gene matches: 3. This CDR3 spans 14 amino acids. CDR3 loop: CSASGREPYNEQFF. The CDR3 DNA sequence: TGCAGTGCTAGCGGGAGGGAACCCTACAATGAGCAGTTCTTC.